Sequencing of this T cell receptor beta chain was carried out in a study of T cells in pancreatic ductal adenocarcinoma. Surgery without prior neoadjuvant therapy was the treatment of the selected pancreatic ductal adenocarcinoma patients. V gave up 1 base and J gave up 2 bases; unmatched junction bases: 12. Germline V gene sequence: CDR1 SGDLS, CDR2 YYNGEE. The CDR3 extends over 18 amino acids. Clones were sequenced by immunoSEQ multiplex PCR, and TCRdb holds only the in-frame ones, with some missing. The sample holds roughly 31,000 clones, roughly 92% seen once. Sequencing was performed on PBMCs. The chain recombines TRBV9 with TRBJ2-3, with TRBD2 identical over 8 bases. The clonotype comes from a human donor with pancreatic ductal adenocarcinoma. As DNA, the CDR3 is TGTGCCAGCAGCGTACAAGCTACTAGCGGCACCTACACAGATACGCAGTATTTT. It specifies CASSVQATSGTYTDTQYF.